This is a list of T cell receptor beta chains from one sample in a study of cytomegalovirus exposure and HLA in healthy donors. Measured with immunoSEQ multiplex PCR; TCRdb has only the in-frame clones, and not every one. The sample shows 90,000 to 150,000 clones, 15% of them seen only once. Sequenced: PBMCs. The receptors here all came from a woman younger than 35 in good health and CMV-seronegative. Each CDR3 is given with its conserved first and last residue. D genes are given only for firm matches. Not all rows give a size; the values are once, few, many and, for expanded clones, a class.

D gene: TRBD1; CDR3 length: 13; V gene: TRBV10-1; J gene: TRBJ1-1; clone size: -; CDR3 DNA: TGCGCCAGCAGTGATGACAGGGCCACTGAAGCTTTCTTT; CDR3 protein: CASSDDRATEAFF
D gene: -; CDR3 length: 13; V gene: TRBV30; J gene: TRBJ2-7; clone size: few; CDR3 DNA: TGTGCCTGGAAGGCTTCGGGGACCTACGAGCAGTACTTC; CDR3 protein: CAWKASGTYEQYF
D gene: TRBD1; CDR3 length: 14; V gene: TRBV11-2; J gene: TRBJ2-1; clone size: -; CDR3 DNA: TGTGCCAGCAGGTTGACAGGGGGAGATAAGGAGCAGTTCTTC; CDR3 protein: CASRLTGGDKEQFF
D gene: TRBD1; CDR3 length: 16; V gene: TRBV5-6; J gene: TRBJ2-3; clone size: -; CDR3 DNA: TGTGCCAGCAGCTTGGCCCGGGCAGGGGGCCCAGATACGCAGTATTTT; CDR3 protein: CASSLARAGGPDTQYF
D gene: -; CDR3 length: 17; V gene: TRBV6-1; J gene: TRBJ2-6; clone size: medium-sized; CDR3 DNA: TGTGCCAGCAGTGCTAATCCAGGGAACTCTGGGGCCAACGTCCTGACTTTC; CDR3 protein: CASSANPGNSGANVLTF
D gene: TRBD1; CDR3 length: 18; V gene: TRBV19; J gene: TRBJ2-7; clone size: once; CDR3 DNA: TGTGCCAGTAGTATAGAGGGACAGAGGCTACCTCCCTCCTACGAGCAGTACTTC; CDR3 protein: CASSIEGQRLPPSYEQYF
D gene: -; CDR3 length: 12; V gene: TRBV28; J gene: TRBJ1-2; clone size: few; CDR3 DNA: TGTGCCAGCAGTCCCAGGGACTATGGCTACACCTTC; CDR3 protein: CASSPRDYGYTF
D gene: -; CDR3 length: 12; V gene: TRBV5-4; J gene: TRBJ2-1; clone size: -; CDR3 DNA: TGTGCCAGCAGCTTGGGGCTCAATGAGCAGTTCTTC; CDR3 protein: CASSLGLNEQFF
D gene: TRBD1; CDR3 length: 15; V gene: TRBV9; J gene: TRBJ2-2; clone size: few; CDR3 DNA: TGTGCCAGCAGCGTAGAAGGGACAGCCCCCGGGGAGCTGTTTTTT; CDR3 protein: CASSVEGTAPGELFF
D gene: -; CDR3 length: 15; V gene: TRBV6-5; J gene: TRBJ2-7; clone size: few; CDR3 DNA: TGTGCCAGCAAGGGGTCAAAGGGAATAAACTACGAGCAGTACTTC; CDR3 protein: CASKGSKGINYEQYF
D gene: TRBD2; CDR3 length: 16; V gene: TRBV10-3; J gene: TRBJ2-7; clone size: -; CDR3 DNA: TGTGCCGTCAGTGAGTCCCAGCGGGAGGCCTTGTACGAGCAGTACTTC; CDR3 protein: CAVSESQREALYEQYF
D gene: TRBD1; CDR3 length: 18; V gene: TRBV2; J gene: TRBJ2-4; clone size: few; CDR3 DNA: TGTGCCAGCTCCTCCGGGACAGGGGGCGCCTTAGCCAAAAACATTCAGTACTTC; CDR3 protein: CASSSGTGGALAKNIQYF
D gene: -; CDR3 length: 12; V gene: TRBV19; J gene: TRBJ1-1; clone size: few; CDR3 DNA: TGTGCCACCCAAGGGGTAAACACTGAAGCTTTCTTT; CDR3 protein: CATQGVNTEAFF
D gene: -; CDR3 length: 11; V gene: TRBV9; J gene: TRBJ1-6; clone size: -; CDR3 DNA: TGTGCCAGCAGCTCCGACGGCAGGCTCCACTTT; CDR3 protein: CASSSDGRLHF
D gene: TRBD2; CDR3 length: 14; V gene: TRBV19; J gene: TRBJ2-7; clone size: few; CDR3 DNA: TGTGCCAGTAGTCGGGCGGGGGGGACCTACGAGCAGTACTTC; CDR3 protein: CASSRAGGTYEQYF
D gene: -; CDR3 length: 12; V gene: TRBV10-3; J gene: TRBJ2-4; clone size: few; CDR3 DNA: TGTGCCATCCGGGGATCTACAGACATTCAGTACTTC; CDR3 protein: CAIRGSTDIQYF
D gene: TRBD2; CDR3 length: 14; V gene: TRBV10-2; J gene: TRBJ2-3; clone size: -; CDR3 DNA: TGCGCCAGCACCCGACTAGCGGAGGGGGATACGCAGTATTTT; CDR3 protein: CASTRLAEGDTQYF
D gene: -; CDR3 length: 16; V gene: TRBV9; J gene: TRBJ1-2; clone size: few; CDR3 DNA: TGTGCCAGCAGCGTAATGGAAGCAGGGTCTAACTATGGCTACACCTTC; CDR3 protein: CASSVMEAGSNYGYTF
D gene: -; CDR3 length: 8; V gene: TRBV6-4; J gene: TRBJ2-7; clone size: few; CDR3 DNA: TGTGCCAGCCATTACAGGGTTTTC; CDR3 protein: CASHYRVF
D gene: TRBD1; CDR3 length: 15; V gene: TRBV18; J gene: TRBJ2-3; clone size: few; CDR3 DNA: TGTGCCAGCTCATCGGACAGGGGTGCAACAGATACGCAGTATTTT; CDR3 protein: CASSSDRGATDTQYF
D gene: TRBD1; CDR3 length: 16; V gene: TRBV4-1; J gene: TRBJ1-1; clone size: -; CDR3 DNA: TGCGCCAGCAGCCCCTCGTCCGAGACAGGGGGAGATGAAGCTTTCTTT; CDR3 protein: CASSPSSETGGDEAFF
D gene: -; CDR3 length: 14; V gene: TRBV6-5; J gene: TRBJ1-2; clone size: few; CDR3 DNA: TGTGCCAGCAGTTCAGAGCGAAGAAGCTATGGCTACACCTTC; CDR3 protein: CASSSERRSYGYTF
D gene: -; CDR3 length: 15; V gene: TRBV7-9; J gene: TRBJ2-7; clone size: -; CDR3 DNA: TGTGCCAGCAGCGGCGAGACCAGGGCCGGCTACGAGCAGTACTTC; CDR3 protein: CASSGETRAGYEQYF
D gene: -; CDR3 length: 16; V gene: TRBV28; J gene: TRBJ2-2; clone size: -; CDR3 DNA: TGTGCCAGCAGTTCCCCGGGACACCTAAACACCGGGGAGCTGTTTTTT; CDR3 protein: CASSSPGHLNTGELFF
D gene: -; CDR3 length: 14; V gene: TRBV6-1; J gene: TRBJ2-7; clone size: few; CDR3 DNA: TGTGCCAGCAGTGAAAGGCAGGGCCCCTACGAGCAGTACTTC; CDR3 protein: CASSERQGPYEQYF
D gene: -; CDR3 length: 14; V gene: TRBV7-9; J gene: TRBJ2-7; clone size: few; CDR3 DNA: TGTGCCAGCAGCTTTGGCAGGCATTCCTACGAGCAGTACTTC; CDR3 protein: CASSFGRHSYEQYF
D gene: TRBD2; CDR3 length: 17; V gene: TRBV7-9; J gene: TRBJ2-2; clone size: few; CDR3 DNA: TGTGCCAGCAGAGGACTAGCGGGGACCGCGAACACCGGGGAGCTGTTTTTT; CDR3 protein: CASRGLAGTANTGELFF
D gene: -; CDR3 length: 14; V gene: TRBV7-3; J gene: TRBJ1-1; clone size: once; CDR3 DNA: TGTGCCAGCAGCCTATCAGGGGCCGGCACTGAAGCTTTCTTT; CDR3 protein: CASSLSGAGTEAFF
D gene: -; CDR3 length: 15; V gene: TRBV7-9; J gene: TRBJ2-7; clone size: few; CDR3 DNA: TGTGCCAGCAGCATTGAGGGCCAAGGGAGCTACGAGCAGTACTTC; CDR3 protein: CASSIEGQGSYEQYF
D gene: TRBD2; CDR3 length: 15; V gene: TRBV7-9; J gene: TRBJ2-3; clone size: few; CDR3 DNA: TGTGCCAGCAACCTTTATATAGCGGGGCGGGATACGCAGTATTTT; CDR3 protein: CASNLYIAGRDTQYF
D gene: TRBD1; CDR3 length: 15; V gene: TRBV11-3; J gene: TRBJ2-3; clone size: once; CDR3 DNA: TGTGCCAGCAGCCCCGGGACAGGGGGCACAGATACGCAGTATTTT; CDR3 protein: CASSPGTGGTDTQYF
D gene: -; CDR3 length: 12; V gene: TRBV7-8; J gene: TRBJ2-7; clone size: few; CDR3 DNA: TGTGCCAGCAGCTTGCACCCGGACGAGCAGTACTTC; CDR3 protein: CASSLHPDEQYF
D gene: TRBD1; CDR3 length: 15; V gene: TRBV15; J gene: TRBJ2-7; clone size: -; CDR3 DNA: TGTGCCACCAGCAGAGTCGACAGGGGACTCTACGAGCAGTACTTC; CDR3 protein: CATSRVDRGLYEQYF
D gene: TRBD1; CDR3 length: 14; V gene: TRBV7-9; J gene: TRBJ1-2; clone size: few; CDR3 DNA: TGTGCCAGCAGTCCCAGGGGGGACAACTATGGCTACACCTTC; CDR3 protein: CASSPRGDNYGYTF
D gene: -; CDR3 length: 14; V gene: TRBV2; J gene: TRBJ1-5; clone size: -; CDR3 DNA: TGTGCCAGCAGTTCACAGTTTAGCAATCAGCCCCAGCATTTT; CDR3 protein: CASSSQFSNQPQHF
D gene: -; CDR3 length: 14; V gene: TRBV6-5; J gene: TRBJ2-3; clone size: few; CDR3 DNA: TGTGCCAGCAGTTACCTGGCAAACACAGATACGCAGTATTTT; CDR3 protein: CASSYLANTDTQYF
D gene: TRBD2; CDR3 length: 16; V gene: TRBV7-8; J gene: TRBJ2-1; clone size: many; CDR3 DNA: TGTGCCAGCAGCATCTCTAGCGGCCTTCCGGGGAATGAGCAGTTCTTC; CDR3 protein: CASSISSGLPGNEQFF
D gene: TRBD2; CDR3 length: 13; V gene: TRBV4-1; J gene: TRBJ2-7; clone size: few; CDR3 DNA: TGCGCCAGCAGCCAAGGGACTAGCGGGAGGAGGGACTTC; CDR3 protein: CASSQGTSGRRDF
D gene: TRBD2; CDR3 length: 17; V gene: TRBV7-3; J gene: TRBJ2-2; clone size: -; CDR3 DNA: TGTGCCAGCAGCTTAAGGGCCACTAGCGGGGGGACCGGGGAGCTGTTTTTT; CDR3 protein: CASSLRATSGGTGELFF
D gene: -; CDR3 length: 19; V gene: TRBV6-1; J gene: TRBJ1-6; clone size: -; CDR3 DNA: TGTGCCAGCAGTAAAGGACAAGGGTCATCGAGGAGAGGGAATTCACCCCTCCACTTT; CDR3 protein: CASSKGQGSSRRGNSPLHF